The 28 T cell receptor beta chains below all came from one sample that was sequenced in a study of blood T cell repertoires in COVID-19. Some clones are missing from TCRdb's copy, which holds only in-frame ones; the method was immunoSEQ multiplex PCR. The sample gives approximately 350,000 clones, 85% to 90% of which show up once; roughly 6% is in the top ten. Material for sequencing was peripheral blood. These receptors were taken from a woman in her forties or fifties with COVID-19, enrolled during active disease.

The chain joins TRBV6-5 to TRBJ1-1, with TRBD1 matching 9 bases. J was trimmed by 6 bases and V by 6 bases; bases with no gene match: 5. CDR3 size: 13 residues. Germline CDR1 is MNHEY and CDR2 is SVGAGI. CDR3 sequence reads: CASSDRGSAEAFF. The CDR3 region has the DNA TGTGCCAGCAGCGACAGGGGGTCGGCTGAAGCTTTCTTT.

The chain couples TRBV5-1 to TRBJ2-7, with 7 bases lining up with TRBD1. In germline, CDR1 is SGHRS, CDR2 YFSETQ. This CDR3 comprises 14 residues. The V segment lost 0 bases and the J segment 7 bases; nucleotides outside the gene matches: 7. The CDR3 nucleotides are TGCGCCAGCAGCTTGGGGGTGACAGGGCTGGAGCAGTACTTC. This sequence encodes CASSLGVTGLEQYF.

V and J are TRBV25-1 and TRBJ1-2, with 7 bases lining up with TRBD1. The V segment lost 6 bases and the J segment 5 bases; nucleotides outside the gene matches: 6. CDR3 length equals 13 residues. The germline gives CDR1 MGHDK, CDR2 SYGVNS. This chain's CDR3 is CASSMGQQYGYTF. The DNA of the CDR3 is TGTGCCAGCAGCATGGGACAGCAATATGGCTACACCTTC.

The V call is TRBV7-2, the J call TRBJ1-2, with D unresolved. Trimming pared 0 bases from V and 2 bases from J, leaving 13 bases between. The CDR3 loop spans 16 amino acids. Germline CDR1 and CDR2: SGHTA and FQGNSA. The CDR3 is CASSLAEGPTNYGYTF. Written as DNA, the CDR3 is TGTGCCAGCAGCTTAGCTGAGGGTCCCACCAACTATGGCTACACCTTC.

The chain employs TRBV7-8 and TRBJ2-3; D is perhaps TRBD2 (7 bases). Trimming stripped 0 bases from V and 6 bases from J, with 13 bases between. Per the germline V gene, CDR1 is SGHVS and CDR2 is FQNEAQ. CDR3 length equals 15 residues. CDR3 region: CASSLALGGRDTQYF. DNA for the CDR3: TGTGCCAGCAGCTTAGCGCTGGGGGGGCGGGATACGCAGTATTTT.

The CDR3 coding sequence is TGTGCCAGCAGCATCGAGGGGGCAACGCGGGCTTTCTTT. Its protein product is CASSIEGATRAFF. The V call is TRBV6-5, the J call TRBJ1-1; 7 bases fit TRBD1. The CDR3 consists of 13 residues. With 6 bases clipped from V and 11 bases from J, the junction kept 12 bases outside the gene matches. Germline CDR1 reads MNHEY; CDR2 reads SVGAGI.

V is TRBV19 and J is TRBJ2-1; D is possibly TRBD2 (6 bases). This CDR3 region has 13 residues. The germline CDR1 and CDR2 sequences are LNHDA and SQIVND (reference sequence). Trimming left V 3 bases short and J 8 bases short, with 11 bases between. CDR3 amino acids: CASSIGGNYEQFF. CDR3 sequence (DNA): TGTGCCAGTAGTATTGGCGGGAACTATGAGCAGTTCTTC. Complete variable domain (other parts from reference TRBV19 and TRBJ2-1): DGGITQSPKYLFRKEGQNVTLSCEQNLNHDAMYWYRQDPGQGLRLIYYSQIVNDFQKGDIAEGYSVSREKKESFPLTVTSAQKNPTAFYLCASSIGGNYEQFFGPGTRLTVL.

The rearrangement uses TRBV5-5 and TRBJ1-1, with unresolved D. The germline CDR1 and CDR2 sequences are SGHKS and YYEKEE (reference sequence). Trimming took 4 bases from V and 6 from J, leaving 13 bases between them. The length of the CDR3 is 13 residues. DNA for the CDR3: TGTGCCAGCAGCAGTATAACTGCCGCTGAAGCTTTCTTT. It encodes CASSSITAAEAFF. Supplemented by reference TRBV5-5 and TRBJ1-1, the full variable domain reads DAGVTQSPTHLIKTRGQQVTLRCSPISGHKSVSWYQQVLGQGPQFIFQYYEKEERGRGNFPDRFSARQFPNYSSELNVNALLLGDSALYLCASSSITAAEAFFGQGTRLTVV.

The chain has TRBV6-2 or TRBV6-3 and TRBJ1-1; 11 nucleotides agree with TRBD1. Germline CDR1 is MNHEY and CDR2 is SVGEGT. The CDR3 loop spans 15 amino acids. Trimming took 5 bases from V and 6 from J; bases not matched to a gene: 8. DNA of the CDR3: TGTGCCAGCAGTAAAGGACAGGGGGCGCTTGCTGAAGCTTTCTTT. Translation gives CASSKGQGALAEAFF.

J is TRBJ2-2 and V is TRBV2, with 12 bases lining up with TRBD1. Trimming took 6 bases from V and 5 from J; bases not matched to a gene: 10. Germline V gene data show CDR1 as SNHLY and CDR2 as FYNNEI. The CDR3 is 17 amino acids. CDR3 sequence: CASRGDRGRTLTGELFF. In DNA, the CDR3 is TGTGCCAGCAGGGGGGACAGGGGGCGGACTTTAACCGGGGAGCTGTTTTTT.

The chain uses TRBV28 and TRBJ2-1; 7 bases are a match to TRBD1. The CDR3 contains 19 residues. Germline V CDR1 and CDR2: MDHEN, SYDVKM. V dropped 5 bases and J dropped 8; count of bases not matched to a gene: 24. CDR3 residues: CASSPPDRTPYFVGDEQFF. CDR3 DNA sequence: TGTGCCAGCAGTCCGCCGGACAGGACCCCTTATTTTGTCGGGGATGAGCAGTTCTTC.

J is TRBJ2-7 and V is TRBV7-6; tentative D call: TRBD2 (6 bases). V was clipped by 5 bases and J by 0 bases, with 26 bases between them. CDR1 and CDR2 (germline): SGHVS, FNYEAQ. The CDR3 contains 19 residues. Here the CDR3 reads CASSIRGRGYSSASYEQYF. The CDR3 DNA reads TGTGCCAGCAGCATTAGGGGCCGGGGTTATTCTAGCGCCTCCTACGAGCAGTACTTC.

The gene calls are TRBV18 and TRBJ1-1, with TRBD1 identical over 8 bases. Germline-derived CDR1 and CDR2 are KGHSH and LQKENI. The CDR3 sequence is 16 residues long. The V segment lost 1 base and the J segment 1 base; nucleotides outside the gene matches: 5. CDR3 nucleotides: TGTGCCAGCTCACCACGACAGGGGCGTAAGAACACTGAAGCTTTCTTT. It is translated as CASSPRQGRKNTEAFF.

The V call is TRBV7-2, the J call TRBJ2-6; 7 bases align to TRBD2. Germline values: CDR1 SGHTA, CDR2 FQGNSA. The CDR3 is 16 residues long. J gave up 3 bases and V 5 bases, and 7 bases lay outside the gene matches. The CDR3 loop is CASSPRGGDGANVLTF. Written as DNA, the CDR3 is TGTGCCAGCAGCCCTCGGGGAGGGGATGGGGCCAACGTCCTGACTTTC.

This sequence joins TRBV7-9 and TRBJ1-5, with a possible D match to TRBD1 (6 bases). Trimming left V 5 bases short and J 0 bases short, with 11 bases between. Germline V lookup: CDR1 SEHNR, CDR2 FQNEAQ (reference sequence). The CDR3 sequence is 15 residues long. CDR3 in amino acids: CASSRDIHSNQPQHF. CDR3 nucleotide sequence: TGTGCCAGCAGCCGGGACATCCATAGCAATCAGCCCCAGCATTTT.

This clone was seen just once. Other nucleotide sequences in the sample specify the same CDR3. The CDR3 protein is CASSPGQSYGYTF. The CDR3 bases are TGTGCCAGCAGTCCCGGACAGAGCTATGGCTACACCTTC. The chain carries TRBV6-5 and TRBJ1-2; tentatively, D is TRBD1 (6 bases). Germline V gives CDR1 MNHEY, CDR2 SVGAGI. The CDR3 has 13 residues. V gave up 5 bases and J gave up 4 bases, with 11 bases separating them.

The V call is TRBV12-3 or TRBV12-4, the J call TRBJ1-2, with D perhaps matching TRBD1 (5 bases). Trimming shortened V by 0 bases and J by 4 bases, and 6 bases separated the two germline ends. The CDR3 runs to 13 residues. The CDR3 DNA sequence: TGTGCCAGCAGTTTAGCCGGGGGCTATGGCTACACCTTC. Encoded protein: CASSLAGGYGYTF.

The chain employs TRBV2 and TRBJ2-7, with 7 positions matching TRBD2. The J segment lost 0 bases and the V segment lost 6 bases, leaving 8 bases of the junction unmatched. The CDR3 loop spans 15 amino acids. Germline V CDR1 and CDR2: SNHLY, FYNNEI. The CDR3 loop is CASRMHSGGSYEQYF. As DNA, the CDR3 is TGTGCCAGCAGGATGCATTCGGGGGGCTCCTACGAGCAGTACTTC.

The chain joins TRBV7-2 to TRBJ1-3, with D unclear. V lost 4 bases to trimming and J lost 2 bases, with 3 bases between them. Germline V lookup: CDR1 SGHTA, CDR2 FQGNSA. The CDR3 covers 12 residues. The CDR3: CASSSAGNTIYF. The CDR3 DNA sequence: TGTGCCAGCAGCTCCGCTGGAAACACCATATATTTT.

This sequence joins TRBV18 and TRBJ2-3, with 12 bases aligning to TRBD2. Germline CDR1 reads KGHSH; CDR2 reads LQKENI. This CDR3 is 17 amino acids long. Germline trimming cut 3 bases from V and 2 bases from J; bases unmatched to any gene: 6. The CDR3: CASSPPGLAGTTDTQYF. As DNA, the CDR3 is TGTGCCAGCTCACCCCCAGGACTAGCGGGGACCACAGATACGCAGTATTTT. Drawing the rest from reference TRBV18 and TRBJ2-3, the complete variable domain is NAGVMQNPRHLVRRRGQEARLRCSPMKGHSHVYWYRQLPEEGLKFMVYLQKENIIDESGMPKERFSAEFPKEGPSILRIQQVVRGDSAAYFCASSPPGLAGTTDTQYFGPGTRLTVL.

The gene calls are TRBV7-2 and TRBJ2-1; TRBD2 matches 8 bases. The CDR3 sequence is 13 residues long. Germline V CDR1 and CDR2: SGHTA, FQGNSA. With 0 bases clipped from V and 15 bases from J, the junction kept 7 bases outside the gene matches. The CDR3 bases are TGTGCCAGCAGCTTAGCTCAGGGGACTAGTTCGTTCTTC. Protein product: CASSLAQGTSSFF.

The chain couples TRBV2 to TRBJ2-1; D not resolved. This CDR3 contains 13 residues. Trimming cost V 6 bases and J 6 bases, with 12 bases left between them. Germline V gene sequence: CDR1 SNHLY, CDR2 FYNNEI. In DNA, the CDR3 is TGTGCCAGCAGCGATCTGTGGGCCAATGAGCAGTTCTTC. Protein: CASSDLWANEQFF. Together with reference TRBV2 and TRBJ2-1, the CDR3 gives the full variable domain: EPEVTQTPSHQVTQMGQEVILRCVPISNHLYFYWYRQILGQKVEFLVSFYNNEISEKSEIFDDQFSVERPDGSNFTLKIRSTKLEDSAMYFCASSDLWANEQFFGPGTRLTVL.

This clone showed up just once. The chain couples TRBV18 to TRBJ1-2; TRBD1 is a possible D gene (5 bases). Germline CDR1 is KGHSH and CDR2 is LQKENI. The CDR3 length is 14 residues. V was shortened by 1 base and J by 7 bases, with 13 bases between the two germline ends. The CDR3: CASSPQGHPTGYTF. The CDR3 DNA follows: TGTGCCAGCTCACCACAGGGGCACCCCACTGGCTACACCTTC. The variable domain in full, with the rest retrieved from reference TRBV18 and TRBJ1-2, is NAGVMQNPRHLVRRRGQEARLRCSPMKGHSHVYWYRQLPEEGLKFMVYLQKENIIDESGMPKERFSAEFPKEGPSILRIQQVVRGDSAAYFCASSPQGHPTGYTFGSGTRLTVV.

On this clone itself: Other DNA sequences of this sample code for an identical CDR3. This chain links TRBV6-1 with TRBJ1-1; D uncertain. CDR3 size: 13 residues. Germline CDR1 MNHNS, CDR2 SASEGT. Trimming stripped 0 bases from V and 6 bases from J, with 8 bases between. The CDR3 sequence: CASSEAGGAEAFF. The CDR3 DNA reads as TGTGCCAGCAGTGAAGCTGGAGGCGCTGAAGCTTTCTTT.

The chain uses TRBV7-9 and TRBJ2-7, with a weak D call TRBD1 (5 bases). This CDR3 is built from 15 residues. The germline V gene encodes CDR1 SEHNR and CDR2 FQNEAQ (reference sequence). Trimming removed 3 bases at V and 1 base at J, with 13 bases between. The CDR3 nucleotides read TGTGCCAGCAGCTTCTTTGGACATCAGTCCTACGAGCAGTACTTC. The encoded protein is CASSFFGHQSYEQYF.

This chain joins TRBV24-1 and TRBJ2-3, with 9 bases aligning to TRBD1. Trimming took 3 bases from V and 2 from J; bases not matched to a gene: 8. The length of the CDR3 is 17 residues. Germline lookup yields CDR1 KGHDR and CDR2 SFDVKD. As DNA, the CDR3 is TGTGCCACCAGTGATCGTGCGACAGGGGGATCCACAGATACGCAGTATTTT. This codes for CATSDRATGGSTDTQYF.

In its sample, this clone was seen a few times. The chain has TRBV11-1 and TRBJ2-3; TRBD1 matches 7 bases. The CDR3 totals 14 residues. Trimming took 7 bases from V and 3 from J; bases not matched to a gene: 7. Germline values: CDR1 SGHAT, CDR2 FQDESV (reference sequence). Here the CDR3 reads CASTRDSLTDTQYF. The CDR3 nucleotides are TGTGCCAGCACCCGGGACAGCCTGACAGATACGCAGTATTTT. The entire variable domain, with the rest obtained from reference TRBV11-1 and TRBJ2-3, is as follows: EAEVAQSPRYKITEKSQAVAFWCDPISGHATLYWYRQILGQGPELLVQFQDESVVDDSQLPKDRFSAERLKGVDSTLKIQPAELGDSAMYLCASTRDSLTDTQYFGPGTRLTVL.

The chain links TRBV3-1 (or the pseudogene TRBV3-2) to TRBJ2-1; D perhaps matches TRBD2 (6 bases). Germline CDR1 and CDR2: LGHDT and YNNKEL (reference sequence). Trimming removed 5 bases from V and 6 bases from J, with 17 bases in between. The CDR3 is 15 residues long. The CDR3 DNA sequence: TGTGCCAGCAGCGCTTCCAGCGGGTATGGCAATGAGCAGTTCTTC. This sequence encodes CASSASSGYGNEQFF.